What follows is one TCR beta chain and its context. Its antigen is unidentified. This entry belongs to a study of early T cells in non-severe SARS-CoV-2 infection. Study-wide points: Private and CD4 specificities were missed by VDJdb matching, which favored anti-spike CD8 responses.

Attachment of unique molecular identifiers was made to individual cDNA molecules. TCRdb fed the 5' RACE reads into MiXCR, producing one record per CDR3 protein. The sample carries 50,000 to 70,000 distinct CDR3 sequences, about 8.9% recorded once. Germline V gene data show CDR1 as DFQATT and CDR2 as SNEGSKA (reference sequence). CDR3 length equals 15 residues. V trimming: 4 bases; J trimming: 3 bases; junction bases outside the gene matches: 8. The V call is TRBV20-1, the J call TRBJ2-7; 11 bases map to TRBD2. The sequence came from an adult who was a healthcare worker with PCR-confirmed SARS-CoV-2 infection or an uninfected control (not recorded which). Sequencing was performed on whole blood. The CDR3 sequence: CSAISGTSGFYEQYF. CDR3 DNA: TGCAGTGCTATTTCCGGGACTAGCGGCTTCTACGAGCAGTACTTC.